What follows describes a single TCR beta chain. Recruits, aged about 18 to 100 years, lived in under 25 US areas. Participant-given clinical history determined each cohort assignment. Using immunoSEQ multiplex PCR, the repertoire was profiled, and TCRdb retains in-frame clones only, with some absent. There are 200,000 or so clones in the sample; 70% to 90% occur only once, and 3% to 4.5% lies in the top ten. The data stem from a study of blood T cell repertoires in COVID-19. Trimming cost V 1 base and J 5 bases, with 9 bases left between them. The germline V gene has CDR1 SEHNR and CDR2 FQNEAQ (reference sequence). This CDR3 has 14 amino acids.

The receptor was isolated from a woman aged 40-49 years with acute COVID-19. Sequenced input: PBMCs or T cells enriched from blood (not recorded which). The rearrangement links TRBV7-9 to TRBJ1-5; tentative D call: TRBD1 (5 bases). The CDR3 loop is CASSLEGPDQPQHF. Here the CDR3 DNA reads TGTGCCAGCAGCTTAGAGGGGCCGGATCAGCCCCAGCATTTT.